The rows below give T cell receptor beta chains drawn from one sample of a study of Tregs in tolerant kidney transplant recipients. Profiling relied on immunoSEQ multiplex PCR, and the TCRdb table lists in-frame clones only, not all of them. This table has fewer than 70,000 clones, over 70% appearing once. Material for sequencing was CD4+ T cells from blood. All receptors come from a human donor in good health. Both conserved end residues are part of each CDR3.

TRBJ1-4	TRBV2	CASSLGPNEKLFF
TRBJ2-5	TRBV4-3	CASSQDRTGKETQYF
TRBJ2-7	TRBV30	CAWGGFYEQYF
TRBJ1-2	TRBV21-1	CASSKGGRSWDSYTF
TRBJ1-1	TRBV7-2	CASSLSGTRKNTEAFF
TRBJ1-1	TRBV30	CAWSVQGSTEAFF
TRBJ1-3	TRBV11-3	CASSLYSGYGNTIYF
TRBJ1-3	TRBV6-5	CASSYSTASGNTIYF
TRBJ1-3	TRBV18	CASSPDGGNTIYF
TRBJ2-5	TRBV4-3	CASSQQTSAEETQYF
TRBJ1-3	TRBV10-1	CASSPNHQGPGNTIYF
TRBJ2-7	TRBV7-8	CASSVDRGYEQYF
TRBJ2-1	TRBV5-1	CASSLGTGENEQFF
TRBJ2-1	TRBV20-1	CSAISTDQRFF
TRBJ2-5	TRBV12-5	CASGLRPGQGGETQYF
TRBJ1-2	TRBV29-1	CSAATHSRYGYTF
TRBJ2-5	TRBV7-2	CASSSSARARGTQYF
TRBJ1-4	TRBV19	CASSMSGAISSGNEKLFF
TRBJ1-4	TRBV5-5	CASSFGDLGFEKLFF
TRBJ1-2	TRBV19	CASLDRDFSNYGYTF
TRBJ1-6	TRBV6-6	CASSYSRGNNSPLHF
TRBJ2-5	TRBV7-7	CASSQIRGLRETQYF
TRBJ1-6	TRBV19	CASSRGNSPLHF
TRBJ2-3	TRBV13	CASRELSTDTQYF
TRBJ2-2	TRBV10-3	CAIQKTTGELFF
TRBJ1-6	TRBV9	CASNPGGNNSPLHF
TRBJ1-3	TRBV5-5	CASSSQGGFGNTIYF
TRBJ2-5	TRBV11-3	CASSLATAIGRTQYF
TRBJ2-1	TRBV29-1	CSVERLAGNAYEQFF
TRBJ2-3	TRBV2	CASSETVGLGLADSTDTQYF
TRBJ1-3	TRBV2	CASSVMGVDTIYF
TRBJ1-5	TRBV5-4	CASRCNGQGGQPQHF
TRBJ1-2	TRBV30	CAWRVQGTYGYTF
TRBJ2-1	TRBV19	CASSIDSQRGGRNEQFF
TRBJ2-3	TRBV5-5	CASSRTGLDTQYF
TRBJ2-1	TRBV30	CAWREHSYNEQFF
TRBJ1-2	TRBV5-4	CASSRGQGTYGYTF
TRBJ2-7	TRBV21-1	CASSKYVGHYEQYF
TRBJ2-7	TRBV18	CASSPPSQVLTRYEQYF
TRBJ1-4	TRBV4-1	CASSQDPSNEKLFF
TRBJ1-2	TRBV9	CASSVGGQSYTF
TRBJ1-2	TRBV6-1	CASSPGTGGYGYTF
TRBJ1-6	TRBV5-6	CASSSRYNNSPLHF
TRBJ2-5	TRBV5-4	CASSLVGFYGRFETQYF
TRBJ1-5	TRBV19	CASSRRNGNQPQHF
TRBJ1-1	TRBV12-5	CASGLEGAEAFF
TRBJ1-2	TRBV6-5	CASSPQGHGYTF
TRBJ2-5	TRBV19	CASKLVASAAETQYF
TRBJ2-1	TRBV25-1	CASSERERSYNEQFF
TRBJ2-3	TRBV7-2	CASSQVGGRKTDTQYF
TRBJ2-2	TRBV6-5	CASSRFPGELFF
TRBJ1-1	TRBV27	CASSLRQQGGTEAFF
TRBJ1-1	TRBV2	CASTHSNTEAFF